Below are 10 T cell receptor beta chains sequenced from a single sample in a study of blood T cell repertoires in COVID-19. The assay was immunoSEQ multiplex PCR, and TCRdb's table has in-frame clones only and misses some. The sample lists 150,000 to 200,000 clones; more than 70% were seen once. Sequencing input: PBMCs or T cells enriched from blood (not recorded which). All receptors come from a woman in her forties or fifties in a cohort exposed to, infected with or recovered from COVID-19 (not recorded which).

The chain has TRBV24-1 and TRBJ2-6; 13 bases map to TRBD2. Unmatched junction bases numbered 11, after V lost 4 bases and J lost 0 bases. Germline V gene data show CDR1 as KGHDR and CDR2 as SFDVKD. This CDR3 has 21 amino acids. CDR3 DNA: TGTGCCACCAGTGACTACCGACTGACTAGCGGGGGGCGCTCTGGGGCCAACGTCCTGACTTTC. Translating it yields CATSDYRLTSGGRSGANVLTF.

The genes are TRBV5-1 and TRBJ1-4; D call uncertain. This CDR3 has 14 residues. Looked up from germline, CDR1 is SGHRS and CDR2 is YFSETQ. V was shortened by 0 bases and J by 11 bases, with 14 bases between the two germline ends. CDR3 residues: CASSLAVGEMKLFF. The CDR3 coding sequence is TGCGCCAGCAGCTTGGCCGTCGGGGAGATGAAACTGTTTTTT. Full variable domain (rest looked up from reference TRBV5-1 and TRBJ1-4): KAGVTQTPRYLIKTRGQQVTLSCSPISGHRSVSWYQQTPGQGLQFLFEYFSETQRNKGNFPGRFSGRQFSNSRSEMNVSTLELGDSALYLCASSLAVGEMKLFFGSGTQLSVL.

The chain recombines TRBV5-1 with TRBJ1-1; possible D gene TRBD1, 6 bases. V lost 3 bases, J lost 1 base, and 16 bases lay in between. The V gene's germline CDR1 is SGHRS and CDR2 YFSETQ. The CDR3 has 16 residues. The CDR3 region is CASSYGTGSPNTEAFF. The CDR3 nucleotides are TGCGCCAGCAGCTACGGAACAGGGAGTCCGAACACTGAAGCTTTCTTT.

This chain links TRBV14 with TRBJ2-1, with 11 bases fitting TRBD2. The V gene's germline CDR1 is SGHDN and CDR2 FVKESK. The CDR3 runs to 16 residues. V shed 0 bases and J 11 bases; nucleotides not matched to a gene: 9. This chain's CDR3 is CASSQEALAGGRKQFF. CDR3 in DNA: TGTGCCAGCAGCCAAGAAGCATTAGCGGGAGGGCGAAAGCAGTTCTTC.

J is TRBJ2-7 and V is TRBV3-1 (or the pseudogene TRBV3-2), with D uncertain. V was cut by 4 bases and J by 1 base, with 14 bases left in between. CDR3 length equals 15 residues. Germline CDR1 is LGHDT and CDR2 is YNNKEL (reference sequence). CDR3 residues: CASSPGTEKSYEQYF. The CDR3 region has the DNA TGTGCCAGCAGCCCCGGCACGGAGAAGTCCTACGAGCAGTACTTC.

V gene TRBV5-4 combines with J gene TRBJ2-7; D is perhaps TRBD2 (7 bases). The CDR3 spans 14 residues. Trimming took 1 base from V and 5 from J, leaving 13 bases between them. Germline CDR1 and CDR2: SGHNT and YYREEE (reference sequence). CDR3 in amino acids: CASSLSGGANEQYF. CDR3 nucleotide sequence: TGTGCCAGCAGCTTGTCGGGGGGCGCGAACGAGCAGTACTTC.

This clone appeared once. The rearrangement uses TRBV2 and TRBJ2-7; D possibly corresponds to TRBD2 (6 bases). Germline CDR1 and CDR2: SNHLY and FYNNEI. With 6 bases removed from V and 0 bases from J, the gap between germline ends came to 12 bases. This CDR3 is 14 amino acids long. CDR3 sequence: CASSLRAGSYEQYF. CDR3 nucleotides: TGTGCCAGCAGCCTCAGAGCGGGCTCCTACGAGCAGTACTTC.

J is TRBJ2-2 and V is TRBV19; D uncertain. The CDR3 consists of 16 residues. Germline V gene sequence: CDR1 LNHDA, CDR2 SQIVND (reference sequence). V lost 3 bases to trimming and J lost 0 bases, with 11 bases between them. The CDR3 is CASSISTSANTGELFF. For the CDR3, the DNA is TGTGCCAGTAGTATTAGCACTTCTGCGAACACCGGGGAGCTGTTTTTT.

CDR3 residues: CATQKYNEQFF. The CDR3 DNA is TGTGCCACACAGAAGTACAATGAGCAGTTCTTC. This chain uses TRBV5-4 with TRBJ2-1; D uncertain. There are 11 residues in the CDR3. Germline-derived CDR1 and CDR2 are SGHNT and YYREEE (reference sequence). The ends were cut back, 9 bases at V and 4 bases at J, with 8 bases in the middle.

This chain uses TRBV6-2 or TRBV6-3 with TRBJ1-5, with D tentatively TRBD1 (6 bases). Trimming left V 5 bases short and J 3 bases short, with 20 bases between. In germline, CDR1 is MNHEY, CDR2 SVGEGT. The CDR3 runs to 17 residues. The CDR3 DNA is TGTGCCAGCAGTCATCCCCAGCCGACAGGCGCCAATCAGCCCCAGCATTTT. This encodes CASSHPQPTGANQPQHF.